Each of the 30 T cell receptor beta chains below was sequenced from the same sample in a study of shared clonotypes between healthy human individuals. Sequencing was performed with immunoSEQ multiplex PCR; in TCRdb, only in-frame clones are kept and a portion is missing. In the table there are some 1 million clones, about 75% of which are singletons. Specimen: memory CD4+ T cells sorted from blood. As for subset: CD45RA-negative fraction. These receptors were collected from a man aged 18 to 29 in good health.

This clone was counted at least ten times. The V call is TRBV30, the J call TRBJ1-4; D possibly corresponds to TRBD1 (6 bases). The V and J ends lost 0 bases and 5 bases respectively, with 13 bases between them. Germline V gene sequence: CDR1 GTSNPN, CDR2 SVGIG (reference sequence). The CDR3 consists of 15 residues. CDR3 sequence (DNA): TGTGCCTGGAGTGTCGGTAACAGGGCAAATGAAAAACTGTTTTTT. This codes for CAWSVGNRANEKLFF.

The V call is TRBV30, the J call TRBJ1-1; D is undetermined. Trimming took off 3 bases at V and 0 bases at J, with 8 bases between the two ends. CDR3 length: 13 residues. Germline V gene sequence: CDR1 GTSNPN, CDR2 SVGIG (reference sequence). CDR3 in DNA: TGTGCCTGGAGCGCCCAGTTGAACACTGAAGCTTTCTTT. This gives the protein CAWSAQLNTEAFF.

This chain links TRBV2 with TRBJ2-3; D is uncertain. Deletions cut 8 bases from V and 5 bases from J, with 8 bases between. CDR1 is SNHLY and CDR2 is FYNNEI in the germline V gene. This CDR3 has 11 residues. The CDR3 sequence: CASRAGDTQYF. The CDR3 bases are TGTGCCAGCCGGGCAGGAGATACGCAGTATTTT.

The V and J genes are TRBV5-1 and TRBJ2-2; D possibly matches TRBD1 or TRBD2 (6 bases each). Germline CDR1 SGHRS, CDR2 YFSETQ. With 6 bases removed from V and 2 bases from J, the gap between germline ends came to 20 bases. The CDR3 covers 17 residues. Written as DNA, the CDR3 is TGCGCCAGCACGACGACCCCCACGGGGGCTAACACCGGGGAGCTGTTTTTT. This translates into CASTTTPTGANTGELFF. Filled out from reference TRBV5-1 and TRBJ2-2, the complete variable domain reads KAGVTQTPRYLIKTRGQQVTLSCSPISGHRSVSWYQQTPGQGLQFLFEYFSETQRNKGNFPGRFSGRQFSNSRSEMNVSTLELGDSALYLCASTTTPTGANTGELFFGEGSRLTVL.

This chain joins TRBV28 and TRBJ2-5; D is tentatively TRBD1 or TRBD2 (6 bases each). Germline lookup yields CDR1 MDHEN and CDR2 SYDVKM. V lost 7 bases, J lost 6 bases, and 18 bases lay in between. The CDR3 totals 14 residues. The CDR3 spells CASTDSGAKQTQYF. The CDR3 nucleotides are TGTGCCAGCACTGATTCGGGGGCTAAACAGACCCAGTACTTC.

V usage is TRBV5-1 and J usage is TRBJ2-5; 14 bases line up with TRBD2. Looked up from germline, CDR1 is SGHRS and CDR2 is YFSETQ. CDR3 length: 16 amino acids. V trimming: 0 bases; J trimming: 5 bases; junction bases outside the gene matches: 3. The CDR3 here is CASSLVTSGRGETQYF. The CDR3 coding sequence is TGCGCCAGCAGCTTGGTGACTAGCGGGAGGGGCGAGACCCAGTACTTC.

The gene calls are TRBV5-4 and TRBJ2-5; D could derive from TRBD1 or TRBD2 (5 bases each). Trimming took 1 base from V and 5 from J, leaving 9 bases between them. The CDR3 has 13 residues. Germline CDR1 and CDR2: SGHNT and YYREEE (reference sequence). In nucleotides, the CDR3 is TGTGCCAGCAGCTTGCGAGGGGTGGAGACCCAGTACTTC. This sequence encodes CASSLRGVETQYF.

This rearrangement joins TRBV5-1 to TRBJ1-1; D remains ambiguous. Germline V gene data show CDR1 as SGHRS and CDR2 as YFSETQ. The CDR3 is 13 amino acids. Trimming removed 2 bases at V and 4 bases at J, with 9 bases between. The CDR3 coding sequence is TGCGCCAGCAGCTTCTATGGTAGCACTGAAGCTTTCTTT. Its translation: CASSFYGSTEAFF. Complete variable domain (other parts from reference TRBV5-1 and TRBJ1-1): KAGVTQTPRYLIKTRGQQVTLSCSPISGHRSVSWYQQTPGQGLQFLFEYFSETQRNKGNFPGRFSGRQFSNSRSEMNVSTLELGDSALYLCASSFYGSTEAFFGQGTRLTVV.

This chain joins TRBV28 and TRBJ2-2, with TRBD2 identical over 10 bases. The CDR3 spans 17 residues. The V gene's germline CDR1 is MDHEN and CDR2 SYDVKM. J was trimmed by 6 bases and V by 6 bases; bases with no gene match: 13. The CDR3, as DNA: TGTGCCAGCAGCCCCCGGCAGCGGGGGGGCGATGCCGGGGAGCTGTTTTTT. Residues: CASSPRQRGGDAGELFF. The whole variable domain, filled in from reference TRBV28 and TRBJ2-2, reads DVKVTQSSRYLVKRTGEKVFLECVQDMDHENMFWYRQDPGLGLRLIYFSYDVKMKEKGDIPEGYSVSREKKERFSLILESASTNQTSMYLCASSPRQRGGDAGELFFGEGSRLTVL.

This clone was observed a handful of times. This rearrangement joins TRBV11-2 to TRBJ2-7, with 11 bases identical to TRBD2. CDR1 and CDR2 (germline): SGHAT, FQNNGV. This CDR3 is built from 14 residues. V shed 3 bases, J shed 6 bases, and the junction held 4 bases outside the gene matches. CDR3 bases: TGTGCCAGCAGCTTTAGCGGGGGGGCAGGCGAGCAGTACTTC. Encoded protein: CASSFSGGAGEQYF.

The CDR3 sequence: CASSPAMGQPQHF. CDR3 bases: TGTGCCAGCAGCCCCGCCATGGGACAGCCCCAGCATTTT. The chain uses TRBV7-2 and TRBJ1-5; unclear D gene. The CDR3 has 13 residues. In germline, CDR1 is SGHTA, CDR2 FQGNSA. Trimming took 5 bases from V and 7 from J, leaving 12 bases between them.

This clone was recorded a few times. The rearrangement links TRBV2 to TRBJ1-1; D possibly corresponds to TRBD1 (5 bases). The CDR3 has 14 amino acids. Germline V lookup: CDR1 SNHLY, CDR2 FYNNEI. V shed 7 bases and J shed 0 bases, with 12 bases lying between them. The CDR3 DNA reads TGTGCCAGCATACAGCGGACAATGAACACTGAAGCTTTCTTT. It yields the protein CASIQRTMNTEAFF.

The count of this clone is one. This sequence joins TRBV7-2 and TRBJ2-3; maybe TRBD2 (6 bases). The CDR3 totals 15 residues. Germline V gives CDR1 SGHTA, CDR2 FQGNSA. V lost 5 bases to trimming and J lost 4 bases, with 16 bases between them. In nucleotides, the CDR3 is TGTGCCAGCAGCCCTCAGACTAGGGCAGCAGATACGCAGTATTTT. This encodes CASSPQTRAADTQYF. Drawing the rest from reference TRBV7-2 and TRBJ2-3, the complete variable domain is GAGVSQSPSNKVTEKGKDVELRCDPISGHTALYWYRQSLGQGLEFLIYFQGNSAPDKSGLPSDRFSAERTGGSVSTLTIQRTQQEDSAVYLCASSPQTRAADTQYFGPGTRLTVL.

The chain joins TRBV9 to TRBJ2-5, with 9 bases fitting TRBD1. Germline lookup yields CDR1 SGDLS and CDR2 YYNGEE. Trimming took 4 bases from V and 3 from J; bases not matched to a gene: 10. The CDR3 runs 16 residues. The CDR3 DNA follows: TGTGCCAGCAGCCTCCCCCGGGACAGGGTAAAAGAGACCCAGTACTTC. Its protein product is CASSLPRDRVKETQYF. Supplemented by reference TRBV9 and TRBJ2-5, the full variable domain reads DSGVTQTPKHLITATGQRVTLRCSPRSGDLSVYWYQQSLDQGLQFLIQYYNGEERAKGNILERFSAQQFPDLHSELNLSSLELGDSALYFCASSLPRDRVKETQYFGPGTRLLVL.

The chain links TRBV7-2 to TRBJ2-3, with a possible D match to TRBD2 (5 bases). The V and J ends lost 2 bases and 1 base respectively, with 10 bases between them. From germline, CDR1 is SGHTA and CDR2 FQGNSA. The CDR3 covers 15 residues. CDR3 in DNA: TGTGCCAGCAGCTTACGGGGTAGCGGCACAGATACGCAGTATTTT. It yields the protein CASSLRGSGTDTQYF.

The chain uses TRBV18 and TRBJ2-1, with 7 bases identical to TRBD1. V lost 4 bases to trimming and J lost 4 bases; unmatched junction nucleotides: 1. CDR3 length equals 13 residues. CDR1 and CDR2 (germline): KGHSH, LQKENI. The CDR3, as DNA: TGTGCCAGCTCACAGGGGGCTTACAATGAGCAGTTCTTC. Translation: CASSQGAYNEQFF.

This clone came up once. The rearrangement uses TRBV5-1 and TRBJ2-2; D is undetermined. Trimming shortened V by 2 bases and J by 0 bases, and 11 bases separated the two germline ends. In germline, CDR1 is SGHRS, CDR2 YFSETQ. The CDR3 loop spans 16 amino acids. The CDR3 region is CASSFGGLANTGELFF. Here the CDR3 DNA reads TGCGCCAGCAGCTTTGGTGGGCTCGCGAACACCGGGGAGCTGTTTTTT.

The V gene is TRBV4-1, the J gene TRBJ1-2, with D possibly being TRBD1 (6 bases). The germline V gene encodes CDR1 MGHRA and CDR2 YSYEKL. Trimming stripped 0 bases from V and 4 bases from J, with 15 bases between. The CDR3 contains 16 residues. The CDR3 region has the DNA TGCGCCAGCAGCCAAGACCCGGTTCAGGGGATCTATGGCTACACCTTC. The encoded protein is CASSQDPVQGIYGYTF.

About this clone: A read error may produce the germline difference seen at one junction end. V usage is TRBV14 and J usage is TRBJ1-2, with D tentatively TRBD1 (5 bases). This CDR3 is 14 amino acids long. From germline, CDR1 is SGHDN and CDR2 FVKESK. The CDR3 DNA reads TGTGCCAGCAGCCGCCAGACAGCCGACTACGGCTACACCTTC. Amino acid sequence: CASSRQTADYGYTF.

The genes are TRBV6-1 and TRBJ1-4; possible D gene TRBD1, 6 bases. Germline CDR1 MNHNS, CDR2 SASEGT. V was clipped by 8 bases and J by 8 bases, with 15 bases between them. The CDR3 is 13 residues long. In DNA form, the CDR3 reads TGTGCCAGCGGACAGAGCTGGGGGGAAAAACTGTTTTTT. Its translation is CASGQSWGEKLFF.

The V call is TRBV19, the J call TRBJ2-2, with unresolved D. V lost 6 bases and J 0 bases, leaving 5 bases between the germline ends. CDR1 and CDR2 (germline): LNHDA, SQIVND (reference sequence). This CDR3 contains 13 residues. The CDR3 DNA reads as TGTGCCAGTAGAATCGCGAACACCGGGGAGCTGTTTTTT. Protein: CASRIANTGELFF.

The chain uses TRBV30 and TRBJ1-2; 7 bases align to TRBD1. This CDR3 contains 14 residues. Trimming took 5 bases from V and 6 from J; bases not matched to a gene: 12. In germline, CDR1 is GTSNPN, CDR2 SVGIG (reference sequence). CDR3 DNA: TGTGCCTGGGGTTCGGGGAGACAGGGCGATGGCTACACCTTC. It specifies CAWGSGRQGDGYTF.

Only one count was recorded for this clone. The gene calls are TRBV5-6 and TRBJ2-1; 13 bases align to TRBD2. This CDR3 region has 15 residues. Germline V gene data show CDR1 as SGHDT and CDR2 as YYEEEE. Trimming at V came to 5 bases and at J to 8 bases, leaving 7 bases not matched to a gene. The CDR3 protein is CASRGWTSGSDEQFF. CDR3 sequence (DNA): TGTGCCAGCAGGGGTTGGACTAGCGGGAGTGATGAGCAGTTCTTC.

This chain joins TRBV30 and TRBJ2-5; a possible D gene is TRBD1 (5 bases). V lost 0 bases, J lost 7 bases, and 18 bases lay in between. The CDR3 loop spans 15 amino acids. Germline CDR1 is GTSNPN and CDR2 is SVGIG (reference sequence). In DNA, the CDR3 is TGTGCCTGGAGTGTAGTGTCAGGGTGGCTGGGGACCCAGTACTTC. Residues: CAWSVVSGWLGTQYF.

The V gene is TRBV5-4, the J gene TRBJ2-7, with TRBD2 identical over 11 bases. The length of the CDR3 is 15 residues. CDR1 and CDR2 from the germline V gene are SGHNT and YYREEE (reference sequence). With V trimmed by 4 bases and J by 2 bases, 5 bases remained unmatched. This CDR3 reads CASSLSGRVTYEQYF. In nucleotides, the CDR3 is TGTGCCAGCAGCCTTAGCGGGAGGGTAACCTACGAGCAGTACTTC.

Notes on this clone: This may arise from a read error, as a much more abundant clone is one base away. V is TRBV7-3 and J is TRBJ2-7; 7 positions agree with TRBD1. This CDR3 comprises 14 residues. J was trimmed by 0 bases and V by 4 bases; bases with no gene match: 3. The germline V gene encodes CDR1 SGHTA and CDR2 FQGTGA. DNA for the CDR3: TGTGCCAGCAGCTCGGGACAGAGCTCCTACGAGCAGTACTTC. It is translated as CASSSGQSSYEQYF.

This clone was detected a few times. The rearrangement uses TRBV5-1 and TRBJ2-7, with D perhaps matching TRBD1 or TRBD2 (5 bases each). This CDR3 is 14 amino acids long. In germline, CDR1 is SGHRS, CDR2 YFSETQ. V was pared by 3 bases and J by 3 bases, with 13 bases between. The CDR3 is CASSSGTYNYEQYF. The CDR3 bases are TGCGCCAGCAGCTCCGGGACCTACAACTACGAGCAGTACTTC.

The chain carries TRBV7-3 and TRBJ2-1; D not certain. The germline CDR1 and CDR2 sequences are SGHTA and FQGTGA. The CDR3 is 15 residues long. V lost 0 bases, J lost 6 bases, and 12 bases lay in between. CDR3 bases: TGTGCCAGCAGCTTAACGGTGCACAAGGGCAATGAGCAGTTCTTC. Protein: CASSLTVHKGNEQFF.

CDR3 residues: CASSLKETEAFF. CDR3 nucleotide sequence: TGCGCCAGCAGCTTGAAGGAGACTGAAGCTTTCTTT. The chain joins TRBV5-1 to TRBJ1-1; D is ambiguous. The V gene lost 1 base and the J gene lost 5 bases, with 6 bases spanning the gap. The CDR3 is made up of 12 amino acids. CDR1 is SGHRS and CDR2 is YFSETQ in the germline V gene.

The rearrangement links TRBV7-2 to TRBJ2-4, with D possibly being TRBD2 (5 bases). The V and J ends lost 1 base and 0 bases respectively, with 10 bases between them. CDR1 is SGHTA and CDR2 is FQGNSA in the germline V gene. The CDR3 is 16 amino acids. The DNA of the CDR3 is TGTGCCAGCAGCTTAGTCGGAGGACTAGCCAAAAACATTCAGTACTTC. It yields the protein CASSLVGGLAKNIQYF.